The sequence of this T cell receptor beta chain was determined in a study of technical replicates of blood from a handful of donors (dated 2017 in TCRdb). With respect to this clone: No cognate antigen has been identified for it. The input lacks base qualities; no much larger clone sits a single base away.

Libraries were constructed by the immunoSEQ multiplex PCR assay. This is the immuneACCESS table as TCRdb keeps it, with only in-frame sequences that have V and J called. A part of the clones is gone; compared with another copy, unresolved V genes explain less than half, and the rest is unexplained. Present in this sample are about 75,000 clones, 95% to 98% of which were seen just once. The ten largest clonotypes hold approximately 0.2% of the sample. CDR1 and CDR2 are drawn from the germline V gene: SGHTA, FQGNSA. The CDR3 holds 17 amino acids from the cysteine to the phenylalanine. Only the CDR3 region is kept as DNA, spanning 51 bases read in frame from base 1. From V the trimming removes 2 bases and from J it removes 4 bases, while the gene matches leave 9 bases of the junction unaccounted for.

The source of this sequence is a human donor in good health. Sample: T cells isolated from PBMCs. The sequence links TRBV7-2 to TRBJ2-7, and TRBD1 matches 12 of the central bases. The DNA sequence is TGTGCCAGCAGCTTACGTTCGGGACAGGGGGCGAATTACGAGCAGTACTTC. The encoded protein is CASSLRSGQGANYEQYF.